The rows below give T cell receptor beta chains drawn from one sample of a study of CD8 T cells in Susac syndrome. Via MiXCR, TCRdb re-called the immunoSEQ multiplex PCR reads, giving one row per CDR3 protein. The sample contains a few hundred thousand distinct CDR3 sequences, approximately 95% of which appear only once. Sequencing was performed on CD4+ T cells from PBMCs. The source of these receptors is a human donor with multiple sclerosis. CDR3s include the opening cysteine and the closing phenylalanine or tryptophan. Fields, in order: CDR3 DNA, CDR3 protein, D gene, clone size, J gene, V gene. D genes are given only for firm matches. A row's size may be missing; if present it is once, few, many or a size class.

DNA: TGTGCTAGTGGTCCTCCGTTGGAGGGTGCTTACACTGAAGCTTTCTTT
CDR3: CASGPPLEGAYTEAFF
D: -
size: -
J: TRBJ1-1
V: TRBV12-5

DNA: TGTGCCAGCAGGTTGGACACGCTCTATGGCTACACCTTC
CDR3: CASRLDTLYGYTF
D: -
size: -
J: TRBJ1-2
V: TRBV2

DNA: TGTGCCAGCAGCTTTTTAGAGGCTGAAGCTTTCTTT
CDR3: CASSFLEAEAFF
D: -
size: -
J: TRBJ1-1
V: TRBV5-6

DNA: TGCAGTGCTCCGGGGGGCACTGAAGCTTTCTTT
CDR3: CSAPGGTEAFF
D: -
size: once
J: TRBJ1-1
V: TRBV20-1

DNA: TGTGCCAGCGCTTGGGACAAGGGGTCAGATACGCAGTATTTT
CDR3: CASAWDKGSDTQYF
D: -
size: -
J: TRBJ2-3
V: TRBV4-2

DNA: TGTGCCAGCAGCTTGGGGGATCCTTCGTACCAAGAGACCCAGTACTTC
CDR3: CASSLGDPSYQETQYF
D: -
size: -
J: TRBJ2-5
V: TRBV5-6

DNA: TGTGCCTGGAGAGCAGACGGGGGCTACACCTTC
CDR3: CAWRADGGYTF
D: -
size: -
J: TRBJ1-2
V: TRBV30

DNA: TGCGCCAGTCGACTCCTCCAAGAGACCCAGTACTTC
CDR3: CASRLLQETQYF
D: -
size: -
J: TRBJ2-5
V: TRBV5-1

DNA: TGCAGCGTCGGGACAGTACAGGGGTGGGAGCAGTACTTC
CDR3: CSVGTVQGWEQYF
D: TRBD1
size: -
J: TRBJ2-7
V: TRBV29-1

DNA: TGCAGTGCTAATTTAGCGGAGCAAGAGACCCAGTACTTC
CDR3: CSANLAEQETQYF
D: -
size: -
J: TRBJ2-5
V: TRBV20-1

DNA: TGCAGCGTTGAGTCTTTCGCGAACACCGGGGAGCTGTTTTTT
CDR3: CSVESFANTGELFF
D: -
size: -
J: TRBJ2-2
V: TRBV29-1

DNA: TGCGCCAGCAGCTTGGATGGGACAGGGGGTCAGCCCCAGCATTTT
CDR3: CASSLDGTGGQPQHF
D: TRBD1
size: -
J: TRBJ1-5
V: TRBV5-1

DNA: TGTGCCAGCAGCTTAGGGGTCGTTAATCAGCCCCAGCATTTT
CDR3: CASSLGVVNQPQHF
D: -
size: -
J: TRBJ1-5
V: TRBV7-8

DNA: TGCAGTGCCGGACAGTATGACGAGCAGTACTTC
CDR3: CSAGQYDEQYF
D: -
size: -
J: TRBJ2-7
V: TRBV20-1

DNA: TGCGCCAGCAGCCGCGGGACAGGGACCGGGGAGCTGTTTTTT
CDR3: CASSRGTGTGELFF
D: TRBD1
size: -
J: TRBJ2-2
V: TRBV5-1

DNA: TGCAGTGCTAGAGATAGTGGACTAGCGAGCAACAATGAGCAGTTCTTC
CDR3: CSARDSGLASNNEQFF
D: TRBD2
size: -
J: TRBJ2-1
V: TRBV20-1

DNA: TGCGCCAGCAGCCAAGCGACGCGGGGGGACCAAGAGACCCAGTACTTC
CDR3: CASSQATRGDQETQYF
D: TRBD2
size: -
J: TRBJ2-5
V: TRBV4-1

DNA: TGTGCCAGCAGCCAAGAGGCTCCTAATGAGCAGTTCTTC
CDR3: CASSQEAPNEQFF
D: -
size: -
J: TRBJ2-1
V: TRBV3-1

DNA: TGTGCCTGGAGTGTGGGTAGCGGGGACTCGGACGAGCAGTACTTC
CDR3: CAWSVGSGDSDEQYF
D: TRBD2
size: -
J: TRBJ2-7
V: TRBV30

DNA: TGTGCCAGCAGCCAGGGGGTTAATGAAAAACTGTTTTTT
CDR3: CASSQGVNEKLFF
D: -
size: -
J: TRBJ1-4
V: TRBV3-1

DNA: TGCGCCAGCAGCTCATACAGGGGAACGAACACTGAAGCTTTCTTT
CDR3: CASSSYRGTNTEAFF
D: TRBD1
size: -
J: TRBJ1-1
V: TRBV5-1

DNA: TGTGCCAGCAGGGTGACAGGGAACTATGGCTACACCTTC
CDR3: CASRVTGNYGYTF
D: TRBD1
size: -
J: TRBJ1-2
V: TRBV2

DNA: TGTGCCAGCAGCCAAGGAAACAGGGACGAGCAGTACTTC
CDR3: CASSQGNRDEQYF
D: -
size: -
J: TRBJ2-7
V: TRBV3-1

DNA: TGCAGCGTTGGGGGGAGGGGTTTGCCCCAGCATTTT
CDR3: CSVGGRGLPQHF
D: -
size: -
J: TRBJ1-5
V: TRBV29-1

DNA: TGCAGTGCTAGAGAGGAGGGAGTAAACACTGAAGCTTTCTTT
CDR3: CSAREEGVNTEAFF
D: -
size: -
J: TRBJ1-1
V: TRBV20-1

DNA: TGTGCCAGCAGTGCTCCGAGCTCCTACAATGAGCAGTTCTTC
CDR3: CASSAPSSYNEQFF
D: -
size: -
J: TRBJ2-1
V: TRBV2

DNA: TGCGCCAGCAGCTTGGCGGGTGCCGAGGAGACCCAGTACTTC
CDR3: CASSLAGAEETQYF
D: -
size: -
J: TRBJ2-5
V: TRBV5-1

DNA: TGCAGCGCGGGGGGCAGTGGGAACACTGAAGCTTTCTTT
CDR3: CSAGGSGNTEAFF
D: -
size: -
J: TRBJ1-1
V: TRBV29-1

DNA: TGTGCTACCGGGAATGAGCAGTTCTTC
CDR3: CATGNEQFF
D: -
size: -
J: TRBJ2-1
V: TRBV7-2

DNA: TGTGCCAGCAGTTTTGAAACTGAGCAGTTCTTC
CDR3: CASSFETEQFF
D: -
size: -
J: TRBJ2-1
V: TRBV27

DNA: TGTGCCTGGAGTGTACGCCGGGTAGGGGTGGGCTATGGCTACACCTTC
CDR3: CAWSVRRVGVGYGYTF
D: -
size: -
J: TRBJ1-2
V: TRBV30

DNA: TGTGCCAGTAGTTCTTGGAACTATGGCTACACCTTC
CDR3: CASSSWNYGYTF
D: -
size: -
J: TRBJ1-2
V: TRBV19

DNA: TGTGCCAGCAGCGATACAGGAGGGGGACGTCAGCCCCAGCATTTT
CDR3: CASSDTGGGRQPQHF
D: -
size: -
J: TRBJ1-5
V: TRBV3-1

DNA: TGCGCCAGCAGCTTGGCCAGCGGAGGGGCCGTCAACTATGGCTACACCTTC
CDR3: CASSLASGGAVNYGYTF
D: -
size: -
J: TRBJ1-2
V: TRBV5-1

DNA: TGTGCCTGGGGACATAGCAATCAGCCCCAGCATTTT
CDR3: CAWGHSNQPQHF
D: -
size: -
J: TRBJ1-5
V: TRBV30

DNA: TGCAGTGCACTACAGGAGCCCCAAGAGACCCAGTACTTC
CDR3: CSALQEPQETQYF
D: -
size: -
J: TRBJ2-5
V: TRBV20-1

DNA: TGCGCCAGCAGCTCGGACGCCCTAAATGAGCAGTTCTTC
CDR3: CASSSDALNEQFF
D: -
size: -
J: TRBJ2-1
V: TRBV5-1

DNA: TGCAGTGCTAGAGTGGAGGCTCCCTACAATGAGCAGTTCTTC
CDR3: CSARVEAPYNEQFF
D: -
size: -
J: TRBJ2-1
V: TRBV20-1

DNA: TGTGCCAGCAGCCTTAGCGGGGGGGTTTGGTTCTTC
CDR3: CASSLSGGVWFF
D: TRBD2
size: -
J: TRBJ2-1
V: TRBV7-2

DNA: TGCAGTGCTAACCAGGCGGATACGCAGTATTTT
CDR3: CSANQADTQYF
D: -
size: -
J: TRBJ2-3
V: TRBV20-1

DNA: TGCAGTGCCCCAATTAGGGGGGGGCCTTCCTACAATGAGCAGTTCTTC
CDR3: CSAPIRGGPSYNEQFF
D: -
size: once
J: TRBJ2-1
V: TRBV20-1

DNA: TGTGCCAGCACCACAACCTCAGGCACCGGGGAGCTGTTTTTT
CDR3: CASTTTSGTGELFF
D: -
size: -
J: TRBJ2-2
V: TRBV3-1

DNA: TGTGCCAGTAAGGGGGAAAGCTCTGGAAACACCATATATTTT
CDR3: CASKGESSGNTIYF
D: -
size: -
J: TRBJ1-3
V: TRBV19

DNA: TGTGCCAGCAGCTTGGACAGGGGGCTTGGTCAGCCCCAGCATTTT
CDR3: CASSLDRGLGQPQHF
D: TRBD1
size: -
J: TRBJ1-5
V: TRBV5-4

DNA: TGTGCCAGCTTATTGGCTAGCGGTCCCGAGACCCAGTACTTC
CDR3: CASLLASGPETQYF
D: TRBD2
size: once
J: TRBJ2-5
V: TRBV7-9

DNA: TGCAGCGTTGAAGCCGCGGGGGGGCGCCGCATCGATGAGCAGTTCTTC
CDR3: CSVEAAGGRRIDEQFF
D: TRBD2
size: -
J: TRBJ2-1
V: TRBV29-1

DNA: TGTGCCAGCAGTGCAACAGGGAATGGCTACACCTTC
CDR3: CASSATGNGYTF
D: -
size: -
J: TRBJ1-2
V: TRBV27

DNA: TGTGCCAGCAGGACAGGGGGTTTCGATGAGCAGTTCTTC
CDR3: CASRTGGFDEQFF
D: TRBD1
size: -
J: TRBJ2-1
V: TRBV2

DNA: TGCAGTGCCCAACGTCCCGGGGGGGAGACCCAGTACTTC
CDR3: CSAQRPGGETQYF
D: TRBD2
size: -
J: TRBJ2-5
V: TRBV20-1

DNA: TGTGCCAGCAGACCTTTAGGCGGAGAGCAGTACTTC
CDR3: CASRPLGGEQYF
D: -
size: -
J: TRBJ2-7
V: TRBV3-1

DNA: TGTGCCAGCAGTTACAGGGCTGCAGATACGCAGTATTTT
CDR3: CASSYRAADTQYF
D: -
size: -
J: TRBJ2-3
V: TRBV6-6

DNA: TGTGCCAGCAGTTTAAACGGACCAGACACTGAAGCTTTCTTT
CDR3: CASSLNGPDTEAFF
D: -
size: -
J: TRBJ1-1
V: TRBV12-3/TRBV12-4

DNA: TGTGCCAGCAGCCCGTTTGGGGTCACAGATACGCAGTATTTT
CDR3: CASSPFGVTDTQYF
D: -
size: -
J: TRBJ2-3
V: TRBV3-1

DNA: TGTGCCACCAGCAAACAAGGGGGAGGGGGAGATCCCTACGAGCAGTACTTC
CDR3: CATSKQGGGGDPYEQYF
D: -
size: once
J: TRBJ2-7
V: TRBV15